Sequencing of this TCR beta chain was carried out in a study of blood T cell repertoires in COVID-19. Across the whole study: Specimens from acute and convalescent COVID-19 originated in the United States, Italy and Spain. Sources were T cells, B-cell-depleted T cells, or PBMCs; the material itself was cDNA or gDNA.

Allocation to cohorts depended on clinical history reported by the participants. Methods used by the authors: Using reference gene primer amplification, nucleated cell counts were estimated. Libraries were prepared by immunoSEQ multiplex PCR; TCRdb keeps only in-frame clonotypes and omits some of them. The D gene and trimming were derived from the DNA, and the V and J assignments and clone size from that table. This table holds about 440,000 clones, around 90% found once. From germline, CDR1 is SGDLS and CDR2 YYNGEE. The trim removed 3 bases at V and 5 bases at J, leaving 13 bases unmatched. CDR3 length: 16 residues.

The TCR comes from a woman younger than 30 with acute COVID-19. Sequenced input: PBMCs or T cells enriched from blood (not recorded which). This chain joins TRBV9 and TRBJ2-7, with 8 bases that match TRBD2. The CDR3 loop reads CASSENLREGPHEQYF. The CDR3 bases are TGTGCCAGCAGCGAAAACCTCCGGGAGGGCCCACACGAGCAGTACTTC.